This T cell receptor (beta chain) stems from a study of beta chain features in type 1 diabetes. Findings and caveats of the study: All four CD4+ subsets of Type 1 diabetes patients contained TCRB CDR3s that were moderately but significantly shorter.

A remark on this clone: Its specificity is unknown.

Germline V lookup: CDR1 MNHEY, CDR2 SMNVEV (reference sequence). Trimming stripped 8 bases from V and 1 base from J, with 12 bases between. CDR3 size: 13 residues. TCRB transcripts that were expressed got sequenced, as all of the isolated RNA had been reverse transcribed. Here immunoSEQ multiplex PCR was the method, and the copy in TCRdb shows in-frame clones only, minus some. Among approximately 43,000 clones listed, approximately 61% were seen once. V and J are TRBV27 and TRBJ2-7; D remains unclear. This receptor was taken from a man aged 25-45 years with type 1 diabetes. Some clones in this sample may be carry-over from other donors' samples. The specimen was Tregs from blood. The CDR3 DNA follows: TGTGCCAGCCCCCCTCTCCTTTCCTACGAGCAGTACTTC. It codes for CASPPLLSYEQYF.